There are many counts of the clone carrying this T cell receptor (beta chain). Germline CDR1 is SGHRS and CDR2 is YFSETQ. The CDR3 consists of 15 residues. Unmatched junction bases numbered 4, after V lost 2 bases and J lost 5 bases. Each CDR3 protein gets one entry after TCRdb re-called the RT-PCR reads with MiXCR. The top ten hold around 3.3% of the sample, which has fewer than 800,000 distinct CDR3 sequences, 13% to 15% seen once. The sample was memory CD4+ T cells from blood. The receptor's source is a female donor in good health, serving as a healthy control. The chain uses TRBV5-1 and TRBJ2-2, with 9 bases that match TRBD2. The CDR3 loop reads CASSFSGSGTGELFF. DNA for the CDR3: TGCGCCAGCAGCTTTAGCGGGAGTGGTACCGGGGAGCTGTTTTTT.